This TCR beta chain was recorded in a study of OX40 agonist ivuxolimab in advanced cancers. Across the study: The study enrolled dose-escalation patients with hepatocellular carcinoma, melanoma, renal cell or head and neck cancer. Study-level results: Among the lowest peripheral clonal expansion occurred in 0.1-3.0 mg/kg partial responders. The specificity for antigen of the expanded peripheral T cells was not determined.

Note on this clone: Its antigen is unidentified.

Data came from immunoSEQ multiplex PCR; TCRdb stores just in-frame clones and leaves some out. In the table there are tens of thousands of clones, less than 90% of which are singletons. Sequences were derived from CD4+ or CD8+ T cells sorted from blood, sampled in a trial of the OX40 agonist ivuxolimab. This receptor was identified in an adult with an advanced solid tumor such as melanoma, head and neck, liver or kidney cancer.

Here the CDR3 reads CASTKNMGDTQYF. CDR3 nucleotide sequence: TGTGCCAGCACGAAAAACATGGGAGATACGCAGTATTTT. The V call is TRBV6-6, the J call TRBJ2-3; no definite D call. V lost 7 bases and J lost 5, with 13 bases in between. Germline values: CDR1 MNHNY, CDR2 SVGAGI (reference sequence). The CDR3 covers 13 residues.